This T cell receptor beta chain was sequenced for a study of T-cell reconstitution after alpha-beta-depleted transplantation in children. This clonotype was picked up a small number of times. During its preparation, the TCRbeta library received unique molecular identifiers. TCRdb redid the calling of the PCR reads with MiXCR, one entry per CDR3 protein. The table has about 500,000 distinct CDR3 sequences, less than 35% seen once. Germline CDR1 reads DFQATT; CDR2 reads SNEGSKA (reference sequence). The CDR3 covers 14 residues. The ends lost 5 bases at V and 5 bases at J; junction bases unmatched: 4. The TCR originated in a human donor who donated a stem cell graft to a child with aplastic anemia. The chain couples TRBV20-1 to TRBJ2-2, with 11 bases matching TRBD1. This specimen consisted of PBMCs from the stem cell graft donor, obtained from the stem cell graft. The CDR3 here is CSAGDRGRTGELFF. The CDR3 coding sequence is TGCAGTGCTGGGGACAGGGGGAGGACCGGGGAGCTGTTTTTT.